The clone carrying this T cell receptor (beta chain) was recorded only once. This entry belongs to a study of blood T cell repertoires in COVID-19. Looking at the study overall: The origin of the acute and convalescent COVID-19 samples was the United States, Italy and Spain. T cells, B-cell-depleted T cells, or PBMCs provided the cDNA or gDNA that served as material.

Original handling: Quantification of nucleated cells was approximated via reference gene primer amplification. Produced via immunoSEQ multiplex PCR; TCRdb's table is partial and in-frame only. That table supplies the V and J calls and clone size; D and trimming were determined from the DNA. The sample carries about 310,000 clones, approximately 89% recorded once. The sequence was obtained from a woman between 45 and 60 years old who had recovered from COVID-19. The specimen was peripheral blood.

The CDR3 nucleotides are TGTGCCAGCAGTTTTGGGGACAGGGTAAATACTAATGAAAAACTGTTTTTT. Translation gives CASSFGDRVNTNEKLFF. The J gene is TRBJ1-4, the V gene TRBV28; 9 bases map to TRBD1. The germline V gene encodes CDR1 MDHEN and CDR2 SYDVKM. After removal of 3 bases from V and 2 bases from J, the junction contained 7 bases not matched to a gene. The CDR3 has 17 residues. Variable domain in full (rest from reference TRBV28 and TRBJ1-4): DVKVTQSSRYLVKRTGEKVFLECVQDMDHENMFWYRQDPGLGLRLIYFSYDVKMKEKGDIPEGYSVSREKKERFSLILESASTNQTSMYLCASSFGDRVNTNEKLFFGSGTQLSVL.